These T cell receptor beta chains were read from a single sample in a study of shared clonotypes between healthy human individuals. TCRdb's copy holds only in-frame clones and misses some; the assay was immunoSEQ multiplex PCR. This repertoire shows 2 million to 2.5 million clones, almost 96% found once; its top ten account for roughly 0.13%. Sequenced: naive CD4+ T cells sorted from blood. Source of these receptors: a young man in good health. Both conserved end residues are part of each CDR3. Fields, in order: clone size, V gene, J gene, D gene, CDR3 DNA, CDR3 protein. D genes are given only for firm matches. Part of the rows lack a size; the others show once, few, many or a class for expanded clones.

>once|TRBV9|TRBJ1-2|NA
TGTGCCAGCAGCGCACGACCAGGACAGAACCTTTATGGCTACACCTTC
CASSARPGQNLYGYTF
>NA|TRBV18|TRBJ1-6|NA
TGTGCCAGCTCACCACCAACAAAGGGTACGGGCCAATCCCCCCTCCACTTT
CASSPPTKGTGQSPLHF
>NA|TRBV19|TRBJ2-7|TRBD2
TGTGCCAGTAGTCCGGGAGGGGTGTACGAGCAGTACTTC
CASSPGGVYEQYF
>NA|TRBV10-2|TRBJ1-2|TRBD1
TGCGCCAGCACCCGGGACAGGGGTCGGGGCTACACCTTC
CASTRDRGRGYTF
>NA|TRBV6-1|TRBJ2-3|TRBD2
TGTGCCAGCAGCTTAGCGGGGGGGCCAGATACGCAGTATTTT
CASSLAGGPDTQYF
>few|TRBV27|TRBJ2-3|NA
TGTGCCAGCAGTTTCGGGGGCACAGATACGCAGTATTTT
CASSFGGTDTQYF
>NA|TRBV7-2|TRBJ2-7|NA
TGTGCCAGCAGCTTAGGATCCGGGGGCGCCGACGAGCAGTACTTC
CASSLGSGGADEQYF
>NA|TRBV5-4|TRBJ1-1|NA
TGTGCCAGCAGCCGTAAGACAGCGGAGGAGGCCTTT
CASSRKTAEEAF
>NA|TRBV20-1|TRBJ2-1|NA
TGCAGTGGACGGCGCTACAATGAGCAGTTCTTC
CSGRRYNEQFF
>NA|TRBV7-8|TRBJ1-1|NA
TGTGCCAGCAGCCCCCGGGAGGGGGGGATTGAAGCTTTCTTT
CASSPREGGIEAFF
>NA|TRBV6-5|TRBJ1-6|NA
TGTGCCAGCAGCTACGGGGAGGCGGGGAGGTCACCCCTCCACTTT
CASSYGEAGRSPLHF
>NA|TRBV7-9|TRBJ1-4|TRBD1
TGTGCCAGCAGCGCAGAAACAGGGGGCCCTAATGAAAAACTGTTTTTT
CASSAETGGPNEKLFF
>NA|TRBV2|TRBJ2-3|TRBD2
TGTGCCAGCCGCCTAGCGGGAGTAGGAGATACGCAGTATTTT
CASRLAGVGDTQYF
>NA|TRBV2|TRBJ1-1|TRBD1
TGTGCCAGAATCTCCCAGGGGGCTGAAGCTTTCTTT
CARISQGAEAFF
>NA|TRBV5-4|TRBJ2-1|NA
TGTGCCAGCCAAAACAGGGAGAACTACAATGAGCAGTTCTTC
CASQNRENYNEQFF
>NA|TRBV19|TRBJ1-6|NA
TGTGCCAGTAGTCTCAACCGAGGGAATTCACCCCTCCACTTT
CASSLNRGNSPLHF
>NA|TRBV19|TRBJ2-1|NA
TGTGCCAGTAGTACTAGCCGTTTAACAGCTGAGCAGTTCTTC
CASSTSRLTAEQFF
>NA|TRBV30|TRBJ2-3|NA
TGTGCCCACGACAGACACCTAAACGACCCCGGGACCTCTAGCACAGATACGCAGTATTTT
CAHDRHLNDPGTSSTDTQYF
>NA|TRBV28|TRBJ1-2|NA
TGTGCCAGCAGATCCCCGGTAGGCTTCTATGGCTACACCTTC
CASRSPVGFYGYTF
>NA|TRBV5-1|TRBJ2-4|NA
TGCGCCAGCAGCGAAGGGCTGTCTAAAAACATTCAGTACTTC
CASSEGLSKNIQYF
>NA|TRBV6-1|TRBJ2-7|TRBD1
TGTGCCAGCATCGGCACTGACAGGGGGCCCTACGAGCAGTACTTC
CASIGTDRGPYEQYF
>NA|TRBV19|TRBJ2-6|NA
TGTGCCAGTAGCTACGCCGAGGGCTATGGCGTCCTGACTTTC
CASSYAEGYGVLTF
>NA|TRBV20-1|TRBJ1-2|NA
TGCAGTGCTAGTCACACCTATGGCTACACCTTC
CSASHTYGYTF
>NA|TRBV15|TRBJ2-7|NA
TGTGCCACCAGCAGAGATCGGGGCGCCTACGAGCAGTACTTC
CATSRDRGAYEQYF
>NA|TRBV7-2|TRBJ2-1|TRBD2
TGTGCCAGCAGCTTAGCGGGGACTAGCGGGCTCAATGAGCAGTTCTTC
CASSLAGTSGLNEQFF
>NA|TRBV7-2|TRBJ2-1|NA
TGTGCCAGCAGCCCAGAGGTAGGTTCCTACAATGAGCAGTTCTTC
CASSPEVGSYNEQFF
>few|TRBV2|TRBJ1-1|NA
TGTGCCAGCAGTGAAGACGTGGGGTTTTCTCCTGAAGCTTTCTTT
CASSEDVGFSPEAFF
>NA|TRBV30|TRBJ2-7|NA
TGTGCCTGGAGTACCCTAGCTACCTACGAGCAGTACTTC
CAWSTLATYEQYF